Given below is one T cell receptor (beta chain) in context. The antigen remains unidentified. These data belong to a study of OX40 agonist ivuxolimab in advanced cancers. Study-level information: Patients were treated with intravenous ivuxolimab, dosed at 0.01 to 10 mg/kg and infused every 2 weeks. Prior anti-PD-1, anti-PD-L1 or anti-CTLA-4 therapy did not bar entry, and roughly 40% had some. Partial response was recorded in three patients: one hepatocellular carcinoma and two cutaneous melanoma cases.

The data were produced by immunoSEQ multiplex PCR, yet TCRdb's version contains in-frame clones alone and is incomplete. The table lists about 82,000 clones, roughly 83% of them singletons. Germline V gene data show CDR1 as SGHRS and CDR2 as YFSETQ. The CDR3 is 15 amino acids. The junction had 4 bases not matched to a gene; V was cut back by 1 base and J by 7 bases. Overall study results and limits: The mean number of expanded clones was higher in CD8+ T cells than in CD4+.

The TCR sequence derives from an adult with an advanced solid tumor such as melanoma, head and neck, liver or kidney cancer. Sequenced here: CD4+ or CD8+ T cells sorted from blood, sampled in a trial of the OX40 agonist ivuxolimab. The rearrangement uses TRBV5-1 and TRBJ2-2; 10 bases map to TRBD2. The CDR3 DNA sequence: TGCGCCAGCAGCTTGACTAGCGGGACCAACGGGGAGCTGTTTTTT. Its translation: CASSLTSGTNGELFF. Combining the CDR3 with reference TRBV5-1 and TRBJ2-2 gives the whole variable domain KAGVTQTPRYLIKTRGQQVTLSCSPISGHRSVSWYQQTPGQGLQFLFEYFSETQRNKGNFPGRFSGRQFSNSRSEMNVSTLELGDSALYLCASSLTSGTNGELFFGEGSRLTVL.